These 10 T cell receptor beta chains originate from one sample sequenced in a study of STAT5B mutations in CD4+ large granular lymphocyte leukemia. Here immunoSEQ multiplex PCR was the method, and the copy in TCRdb shows in-frame clones only, minus some. The sample carries roughly 25,000 clones, 74% recorded once. The sequenced sample consisted of CD4+ T cells from blood buffy coats. The receptors come from a human donor in good health.

The chain employs TRBV10-3 and TRBJ2-3; D is possibly TRBD1 (6 bases). The germline V gene has CDR1 ENHRY and CDR2 SYGVKD. There are 16 residues in the CDR3. Trimming took 6 bases from V and 5 from J, leaving 21 bases between them. The CDR3 spells CAIRSDATGSVDTQYF. The CDR3 DNA reads as TGTGCCATCAGGTCTGACGCTACAGGGTCGGTAGATACGCAGTATTTT.

This chain links TRBV7-9 with TRBJ2-1; D is unresolved. V lost 3 bases and J lost 9, with 15 bases in between. CDR1 and CDR2 (germline): SEHNR, FQNEAQ (reference sequence). This CDR3 region has 14 residues. CDR3 bases: TGTGCCAGCAGCTTTGTTACATTAGCTCGTGAGCAGTTCTTC. Amino acids: CASSFVTLAREQFF.

The gene calls are TRBV5-6 and TRBJ1-3, with D possibly TRBD1 on 5 matching bases. This CDR3 has 17 amino acids. Germline V gives CDR1 SGHDT, CDR2 YYEEEE. The V end was cut by 3 bases, the J end by 0 bases, with 16 bases between. DNA of the CDR3: TGTGCCAGCAGCTCTCACGGGACGGAGATCTCTGGAAACACCATATATTTT. Protein sequence: CASSSHGTEISGNTIYF. Full variable domain (missing parts from reference TRBV5-6 and TRBJ1-3): DAGVTQSPTHLIKTRGQQVTLRCSPKSGHDTVSWYQQALGQGPQFIFQYYEEEERQRGNFPDRFSGHQFPNYSSELNVNALLLGDSALYLCASSSHGTEISGNTIYFGEGSWLTVV.

The V and J genes are TRBV27 and TRBJ2-4; unclear D gene. V gave up 6 bases and J gave up 3 bases, with 9 bases separating them. The CDR3 totals 13 residues. Germline CDR1 is MNHEY and CDR2 is SMNVEV (reference sequence). CDR3 region: CASSLGIKNIQYF. The CDR3 nucleotides read TGTGCCAGCAGCCTAGGGATCAAAAACATTCAGTACTTC.

This clone was seen more than once but under ten times. This chain joins TRBV10-3 and TRBJ1-4; 9 bases line up with TRBD1. This CDR3 has 14 residues. CDR1 and CDR2 (germline): ENHRY, SYGVKD. J was trimmed by 7 bases and V by 2 bases; bases with no gene match: 2. The CDR3 DNA is TGTGCCATCAGTGAGGGACAGGGGACTGAAAAACTGTTTTTT. Translation gives CAISEGQGTEKLFF.

V is TRBV10-3 and J is TRBJ2-6, with a possible D match to TRBD2 (5 bases). Germline CDR1 reads ENHRY; CDR2 reads SYGVKD. V shed 0 bases and J shed 1 base, with 10 bases lying between them. This CDR3 has 17 residues. The CDR3 sequence is CAISESYGKSGANVLTF. The CDR3 DNA sequence: TGTGCCATCAGTGAGTCGTACGGGAAGTCTGGGGCCAACGTCCTGACTTTC.

The chain couples TRBV7-2 to TRBJ2-3; D gene unclear. Trimming stripped 2 bases from V and 2 bases from J, with 11 bases between. Germline V lookup: CDR1 SGHTA, CDR2 FQGNSA. The CDR3 has 15 residues. The CDR3 DNA follows: TGTGCCAGCAGCTTACAGGCCATCGACACAGATACGCAGTATTTT. Encoded protein: CASSLQAIDTDTQYF.

The V and J genes are TRBV2 and TRBJ2-7, with 7 bases that match TRBD2. In germline, CDR1 is SNHLY, CDR2 FYNNEI. The CDR3 contains 14 residues. Unmatched junction bases numbered 7, after V lost 5 bases and J lost 3 bases. The CDR3 sequence: CASSPGTKVYEQYF. Written as DNA, the CDR3 is TGTGCCAGCAGTCCCGGGACTAAAGTCTACGAGCAGTACTTC.

The sample holds a few counts of this clone. The J gene is TRBJ1-5, the V gene TRBV28; D gene unclear. The V gene lost 6 bases and the J gene lost 2 bases, with 5 bases spanning the gap. Germline lookup yields CDR1 MDHEN and CDR2 SYDVKM. CDR3 length equals 12 residues. CDR3 nucleotide sequence: TGTGCCAGCAGCTCTGGCAATCAGCCCCAGCATTTT. Translating it yields CASSSGNQPQHF.

The chain joins TRBV7-2 to TRBJ2-3; 9 nucleotides align to TRBD2. Germline CDR1 and CDR2: SGHTA and FQGNSA. This CDR3 region has 16 residues. V lost 1 base, J lost 2 bases, and 4 bases stayed unmatched. The CDR3 spells CASSLDPSGVTDTQYF. CDR3 nucleotide sequence: TGTGCCAGCAGCTTAGACCCTAGCGGGGTCACAGATACGCAGTATTTT.